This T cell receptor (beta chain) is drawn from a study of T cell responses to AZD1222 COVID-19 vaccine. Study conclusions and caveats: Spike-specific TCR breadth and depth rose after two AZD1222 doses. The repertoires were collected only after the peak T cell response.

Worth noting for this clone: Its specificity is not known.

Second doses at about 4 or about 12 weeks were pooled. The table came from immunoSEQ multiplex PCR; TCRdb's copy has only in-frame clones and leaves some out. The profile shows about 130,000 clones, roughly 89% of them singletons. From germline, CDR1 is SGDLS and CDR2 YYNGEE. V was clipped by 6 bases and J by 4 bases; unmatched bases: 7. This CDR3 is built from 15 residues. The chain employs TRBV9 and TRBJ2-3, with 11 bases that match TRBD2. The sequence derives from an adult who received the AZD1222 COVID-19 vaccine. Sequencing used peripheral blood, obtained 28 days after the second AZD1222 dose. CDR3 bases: TGTGCCAGCAAACCGGGACTAGCGGAATCAGATACGCAGTATTTT. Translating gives CASKPGLAESDTQYF.